This T cell receptor beta chain was recorded in a study of Ad26.COV2.S vaccination and SARS-CoV-2 variants. Study background: In the COV1001 trial, the donor was in the Ad26.COV2.S arm. Findings of the study overall: Placebo recipients and vaccine recipients were similar in non-spike TCR breadth.

Treatment denoted: roughly 18 received Ad26.COV2.S at low or high dose, single or two shots; roughly five received placebo; per-sample allocation not given. Collection of the samples took place on day 63 after the first injection of vaccine or placebo. An Ad26 vector expressing Wuhan-strain SARS-CoV-2 spike constituted the vaccine. Worth noting for this clone: The target antigen is unknown. The junction departs from germline at one end; a sequencing error may be responsible.

Sequencing used immunoSEQ multiplex PCR; TCRdb keeps in-frame clones, though not all of them. The sample has approximately 420,000 clones, more than 85% seen once; the top ten hold 3% to 4.5%. Germline V lookup: CDR1 MNHNS, CDR2 SASEGT. CDR3 size: 13 residues. This TCR was sampled from a person between 18 and 59 years old who received the Ad26.COV2.S COVID-19 vaccine or a placebo. The genes are TRBV6-1 and TRBJ2-3, with no clear D. Material: peripheral blood, obtained in a trial of Ad26.COV2.S vaccine versus placebo. The CDR3 DNA is TGTGCCAACAGTTTCTGGAATTCGGATACGCAGTATTTT. Protein sequence: CANSFWNSDTQYF.